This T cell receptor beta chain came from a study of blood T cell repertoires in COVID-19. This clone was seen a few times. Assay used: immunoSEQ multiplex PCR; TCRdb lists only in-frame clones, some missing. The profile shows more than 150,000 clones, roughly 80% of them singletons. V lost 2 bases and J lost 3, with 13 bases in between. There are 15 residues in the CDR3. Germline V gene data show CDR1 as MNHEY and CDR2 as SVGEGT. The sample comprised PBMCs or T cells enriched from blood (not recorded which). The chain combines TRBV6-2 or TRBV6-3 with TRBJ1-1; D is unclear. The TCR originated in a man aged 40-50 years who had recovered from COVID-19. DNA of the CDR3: TGTGCCAGCAGTTACCGAGGAACATTGGACACTGAAGCTTTCTTT. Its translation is CASSYRGTLDTEAFF.